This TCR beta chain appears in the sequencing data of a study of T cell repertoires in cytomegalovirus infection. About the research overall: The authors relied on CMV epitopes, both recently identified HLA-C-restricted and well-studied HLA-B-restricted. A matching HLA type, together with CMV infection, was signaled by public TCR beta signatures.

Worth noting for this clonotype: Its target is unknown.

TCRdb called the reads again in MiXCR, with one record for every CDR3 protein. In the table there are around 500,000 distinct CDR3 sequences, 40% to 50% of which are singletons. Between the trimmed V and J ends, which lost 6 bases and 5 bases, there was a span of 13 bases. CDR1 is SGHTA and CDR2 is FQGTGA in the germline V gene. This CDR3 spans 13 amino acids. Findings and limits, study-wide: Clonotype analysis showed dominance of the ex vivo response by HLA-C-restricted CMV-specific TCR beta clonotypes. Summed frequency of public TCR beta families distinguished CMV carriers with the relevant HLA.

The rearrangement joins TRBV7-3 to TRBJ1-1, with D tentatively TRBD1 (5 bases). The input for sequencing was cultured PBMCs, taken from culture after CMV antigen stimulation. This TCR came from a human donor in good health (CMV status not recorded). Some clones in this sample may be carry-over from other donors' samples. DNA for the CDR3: TGTGCCAGCAGGGGGCGAATCGGGACTGAAGCTTTCTTT. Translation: CASRGRIGTEAFF.